This T cell receptor beta chain was profiled in a study of blood T cell repertoires in COVID-19. CDR3 length: 18 residues. The germline gives CDR1 LNHNV, CDR2 YYDKDF (reference sequence). The V end was cut by 2 bases, the J end by 8 bases, with 22 bases between. In the original processing: Reference gene primer amplification gave estimated nucleated cell counts. Libraries were prepared by immunoSEQ multiplex PCR; TCRdb keeps only in-frame clonotypes and omits some of them. The V and J calls and clone size are taken from that table; D and trimming were inferred from the DNA. The sample shows roughly 100,000 clones, over 65% of them seen only once.

The rearrangement joins TRBV15 to TRBJ1-6, with D tentatively TRBD1 (6 bases). The specimen sequenced was peripheral blood. The source of this sequence is a man aged 55 to 70 with acute or convalescent COVID-19. The CDR3 loop reads CATSRRGSAGVSYSPLHF. The CDR3 nucleotides read TGTGCCACCAGCAGAAGGGGTTCGGCAGGGGTTTCGTATTCACCCCTCCACTTT.